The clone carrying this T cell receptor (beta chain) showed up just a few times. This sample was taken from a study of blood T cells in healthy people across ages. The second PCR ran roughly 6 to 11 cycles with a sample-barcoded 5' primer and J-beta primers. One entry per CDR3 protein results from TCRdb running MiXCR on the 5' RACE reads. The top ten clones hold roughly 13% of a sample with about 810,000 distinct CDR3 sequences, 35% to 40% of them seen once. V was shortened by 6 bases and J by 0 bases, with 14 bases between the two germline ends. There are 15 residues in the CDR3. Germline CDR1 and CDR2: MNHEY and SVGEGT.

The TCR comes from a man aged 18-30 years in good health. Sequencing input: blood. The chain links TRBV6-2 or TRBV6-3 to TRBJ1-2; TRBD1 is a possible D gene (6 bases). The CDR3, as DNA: TGTGCCAGCAGCCGAACACCAGGGGCTAACTATGGCTACACCTTC. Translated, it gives CASSRTPGANYGYTF.